This TCR beta chain was sequenced for a study of T cells in Graves' hyperthyroidism and ophthalmopathy. Study-wide results and limits: Most clonotypes that expanded in the thyroid above 0.001 also showed up in blood.

Fresh peripheral blood, around 10 ml, yielded the PBMCs. TCR beta CDR3 regions were amplified from RNA. Researchers ran a first-round RT-PCR on the TCR CDR3 using the HTBI primer set. Each CDR3 protein is one row after TCRdb ran MiXCR on the multiplex PCR reads. The repertoire has hundreds of thousands of distinct CDR3 sequences, roughly 15% of them found once; the top ten carry approximately 19%. The sample holds a few counts of this clonotype. Its target is unknown. The CDR3 is made up of 19 amino acids. The trim removed 4 bases at V and 0 bases at J, leaving 10 bases unmatched. CDR1 is SGDLS and CDR2 is YYNGEE in the germline V gene.

Sequencing used blood. This chain connects TRBV9 to TRBJ2-2; the match to TRBD2 covers 12 bases. This TCR derives from a woman aged 55-69 years with Graves' ophthalmopathy. CDR3 region: CASSPLWASGRANTGELFF. The CDR3, as DNA: TGTGCCAGCAGCCCCCTTTGGGCTAGCGGGAGGGCGAACACCGGGGAGCTGTTTTTT.